One TCR beta chain is described in this entry. This receptor's antigen is unknown. The junction shows a germline mismatch at one end, possibly a read error. This specimen comes from a study of identical twins (dated by TCRdb to the mid-2010s). Looking at the study overall: To test whether fetal clonotypes persist, this study deep-sequenced TCR alpha and beta repertoires from monozygotic twins, from unrelated adults of various ages, and from cord blood. To rule out contamination, replicate twin experiments were performed at different times with different library preparation protocols. On the study overall, not on this receptor specifically: In beta out-of-frame sequences, excess twin sharing was weaker, because having fewer shared sequences lowered the signal-to-noise ratio. Zero-insertion analyses could be partly confounded by invariant T cells such as MAIT and iNKT, though diverse VJ usage argued against such confounding for most clonotypes. Because the same donors could not be followed over many years, the conclusions depended on cross-sectional statistical analysis. Abundant cord blood beta clonotypes had fewer insertions, young adult naive repertoires showed a similar but weaker trend, and memory repertoires showed no such trend. Out-of-frame TCR alpha sharing in monozygotic twins was systematically underestimated by recombination models, whereas sharing between unrelated individuals was in agreement with the recombination models. Compared with coincidental sharing between unrelated individuals, out-of-frame TCR alpha sequences shared between twins had an excess of sequences with low generation probability.

The library was made by 5' RACE. Sequencing took place on an Illumina HiSeq 2000. A universal primer binding site was introduced by template switching, and a unique molecular identifier was present in the final cDNA, enabling accurate counting of TCR cDNA molecules. First-strand cDNA for TCR alpha and beta chains was synthesized from specific primers in the conserved constant-segment region. To control for contamination, every cDNA library was double barcoded, receiving both a SMART-Mk sample barcode and Illumina barcodes. TruSeq adapter sequences, together with Illumina sample barcodes, were added in two successive PCR steps. Sequencing of the TCR alpha and beta cDNA libraries was done on the Illumina HiSeq platform using custom primers. The authors' analysis ran thus. MiGEC was used to process raw reads and extract unique molecular identifiers, and MiXCR was used to find CDR3 positions. Recombination models were inferred per individual with the repgenHMM and IGoR tools using an EM algorithm. The analysis of shared clonotypes was done with the tcR package in R, with sharing normalized by the product of cloneset sizes. To study raw recombination without the effects of thymic and clonal selection, out-of-frame nonproductive sequences were analyzed. TCRdb trimmed the raw reads at Q25, called clones with MiXCR and kept productive beta chains. Rows are combined by CDR3 protein, so each entry shows the most common genes and DNA. These V and J calls originate from TCRdb's pipeline instead of the authors' own analysis. This sample has approximately 670,000 distinct CDR3 sequences in its table, and 6% to 6.5% of those were observed once. 1.5% to 2% of the sample comes from the top ten.

Only healthy Caucasian donors were included. Three unrelated non-twin adults were additionally sequenced: a male aged 18 to 30, a male aged 50 to 60 and a female aged 50 to 60. Miltenyi CD45RO+ enrichment and human naive T-cell isolation kits were used to isolate memory (CD45RO+) and naive T cells from PBMC. Looking up the germline V gene yields CDR1 SGDLS and CDR2 YYNGEE. Including cysteine and phenylalanine, the CDR3 has 16 amino acids. The read is trimmed to its CDR3 DNA, 48 bases read in frame from base 1. Sequenced: naive T cells sorted from blood. In the paper's terms, the cell subset or site label means: cells isolated with a human naive T-cell isolation kit. The sequence was obtained from a man aged 18 to 30 in good health. The rearranged chain carries TRBV9 and TRBJ2-1, with the D gene not confidently named. The CDR3: CASSPRPESQYNGQFF. The nucleotides are TGTGCCAGCAGCCCCAGACCCGAATCTCAGTACAATGGGCAGTTCTTC.